Presented here are 18 T cell receptor beta chains from one specimen sequenced in a study of OX40 agonist ivuxolimab in advanced cancers. The repertoire was sequenced with immunoSEQ multiplex PCR; TCRdb's copy has only in-frame clones and lacks some. The sample lists approximately 70,000 clones; under 90% were seen once. The sample in question was CD4+ or CD8+ T cells sorted from blood, obtained in a trial of the OX40 agonist ivuxolimab. All receptors come from an adult with an advanced solid tumor such as melanoma, head and neck, liver or kidney cancer.

The J gene is TRBJ2-3, the V gene TRBV27; TRBD1 is a possible D gene (5 bases). Deletions cut 2 bases from V and 2 bases from J, with 8 bases between. CDR1 and CDR2 from the germline V gene are MNHEY and SMNVEV (reference sequence). This CDR3 has 14 amino acids. This chain's CDR3 is CASSLKGATDTQYF. CDR3 sequence (DNA): TGTGCCAGCAGTTTAAAAGGGGCCACAGATACGCAGTATTTT.

The chain has TRBV6-5 and TRBJ2-7; D is unresolved. Germline CDR1 reads MNHEY; CDR2 reads SVGAGI. The CDR3 spans 12 residues. Trimming took 4 bases from V and 3 from J, leaving 7 bases between them. The CDR3 protein is CASSSLLYEQYF. In DNA, the CDR3 is TGTGCCAGCAGTTCTCTCCTCTACGAGCAGTACTTC.

The rearrangement joins TRBV5-4 to TRBJ2-5; D unresolved. With the DNA end fitting TRBJ2-7 better, the J assignment may be wrong. The CDR3 spans 12 residues. CDR1 and CDR2 (germline): SGHNT, YYREEE (reference sequence). The CDR3 loop is CASSLGAYEQYF. In DNA form, the CDR3 reads TGTGCCAGCAGCTTGGGGGCCTACGAGCAGTACTTC.

The chain uses TRBV11-3 and TRBJ2-7; 10 bases align to TRBD1. The CDR3 length is 15 residues. From germline, CDR1 is SGHNT and CDR2 YENEEA. V lost 5 bases to trimming and J lost 6 bases; unmatched junction nucleotides: 10. The CDR3 protein is CASSTRQGATVEQYF. CDR3 nucleotides: TGTGCCAGCAGCACCAGACAGGGGGCGACGGTCGAGCAGTACTTC. The full variable domain, its missing parts supplied by reference TRBV11-3 and TRBJ2-7, is EAGVVQSPRYKIIEKKQPVAFWCNPISGHNTLYWYLQNLGQGPELLIRYENEEAVDDSQLPKDRFSAERLKGVDSTLKIQPAELGDSAVYLCASSTRQGATVEQYFGPGTRLTVT.

The table lists this clone with a count of one. This sequence joins TRBV5-1 and TRBJ2-6, with TRBD1 matching 7 bases. Per germline, CDR1 SGHRS and CDR2 YFSETQ. There are 17 residues in the CDR3. J lost 3 bases, V lost 1 base, and 7 bases had no gene match. The CDR3 is CASSLSITGVGANVLTF. CDR3 DNA: TGCGCCAGCAGCTTGTCTATAACAGGGGTTGGGGCCAACGTCCTGACTTTC. Full variable domain (outside the CDR3, taken from reference TRBV5-1 and TRBJ2-6): KAGVTQTPRYLIKTRGQQVTLSCSPISGHRSVSWYQQTPGQGLQFLFEYFSETQRNKGNFPGRFSGRQFSNSRSEMNVSTLELGDSALYLCASSLSITGVGANVLTFGAGSRLTVL.

CDR3 DNA sequence: TGTGCCAGCAGCTTAGACAGGACCCTCTATGGCTACACCTTC. This sequence encodes CASSLDRTLYGYTF. The gene calls are TRBV7-2 and TRBJ1-2; possible D gene TRBD1, 5 bases. V was trimmed by 1 base and J by 4 bases, leaving 10 bases between them. CDR1 and CDR2 from the germline V gene are SGHTA and FQGNSA. This CDR3 is built from 14 residues.

The chain is built from TRBV6-5 and TRBJ2-1, with 8 bases matching TRBD2. The CDR3 has 15 amino acids. V lost 6 bases, J lost 1 base, and 5 bases stayed unmatched. The germline V gene has CDR1 MNHEY and CDR2 SVGAGI. CDR3 residues: CASRRSSGSYNEQFF. The CDR3 DNA reads as TGTGCCAGCAGAAGGTCTAGCGGGTCCTACAATGAGCAGTTCTTC.

This sequence joins TRBV25-1 and TRBJ1-4, with D possibly matching TRBD1 (5 bases). CDR1 MGHDK and CDR2 SYGVNS come from the germline V gene. V was pared by 4 bases and J by 9 bases, with 12 bases between. There are 13 residues in the CDR3. In DNA, the CDR3 is TGTGCCAGCAGTGTCACAGGAATCCAAAAACTGTTTTTT. It encodes CASSVTGIQKLFF.

The chain combines TRBV2 with TRBJ2-3; 9 bases are shared with TRBD2. Germline values: CDR1 SNHLY, CDR2 FYNNEI. J lost 4 bases, V lost 1 base, and 6 bases had no gene match. The CDR3 spans 16 residues. CDR3 sequence reads: CASSEGLAGRSDTQYF. The CDR3 DNA reads TGTGCCAGCAGTGAAGGGCTAGCGGGACGGTCAGATACGCAGTATTTT.

The chain is built from TRBV7-2 and TRBJ2-5; 8 bases match TRBD2. The germline gives CDR1 SGHTA, CDR2 FQGNSA. The V segment lost 5 bases and the J segment 2 bases; nucleotides outside the gene matches: 4. The CDR3 has 14 residues. The CDR3 loop reads CASSRGGGQETQYF. The CDR3 nucleotides read TGTGCCAGCAGCCGGGGGGGAGGGCAAGAGACCCAGTACTTC. The whole variable domain, filled in from reference TRBV7-2 and TRBJ2-5, reads GAGVSQSPSNKVTEKGKDVELRCDPISGHTALYWYRQSLGQGLEFLIYFQGNSAPDKSGLPSDRFSAERTGGSVSTLTIQRTQQEDSAVYLCASSRGGGQETQYFGPGTRLLVL.

This clone has only a few counts. The chain is built from TRBV5-4 and TRBJ1-1, with D uncertain. Germline CDR1 and CDR2: SGHNT and YYREEE (reference sequence). This CDR3 comprises 14 residues. With 4 bases removed from V and 5 bases from J, the gap between germline ends came to 15 bases. The CDR3 here is CASSMVGVWTEAFF. CDR3 coding DNA: TGTGCCAGCAGCATGGTTGGGGTGTGGACTGAAGCTTTCTTT.

The chain has TRBV5-1 and TRBJ1-2; the D gene is possibly TRBD1 (5 bases). Germline V gene lookup returns CDR1 SGHRS and CDR2 YFSETQ. V was trimmed by 3 bases and J by 2 bases, leaving 14 bases between them. This CDR3 region has 15 residues. CDR3 protein: CASSYMTDANYGYTF. DNA for the CDR3: TGCGCCAGCAGCTATATGACAGACGCAAACTATGGCTACACCTTC.

The chain carries TRBV6-6 and TRBJ1-1, with D possibly being TRBD1 (5 bases). The V end lost 3 bases, the J end lost 2 bases, and 10 bases lay between the germline ends. This CDR3 is 14 amino acids long. Germline V gene lookup returns CDR1 MNHNY and CDR2 SVGAGI (reference sequence). The CDR3 DNA is TGTGCCAGCAGTTATCGGGACCTAAACACTGAAGCTTTCTTT. Protein product: CASSYRDLNTEAFF.

The genes are TRBV30 and TRBJ1-6; weak D call: TRBD1 (5 bases). CDR3 length: 17 amino acids. The V gene's germline CDR1 is GTSNPN and CDR2 SVGIG (reference sequence). V lost 0 bases and J lost 0, with 12 bases in between. CDR3 DNA sequence: TGTGCCTGGAGTGTATTGGGGGGGTACTCCTATAATTCACCCCTCCACTTT. This encodes CAWSVLGGYSYNSPLHF.

This clone has only a few counts. The chain employs TRBV2 and TRBJ1-6; D is possibly TRBD1 (5 bases). The CDR3 has 11 residues. Trimming removed 4 bases at V and 10 bases at J, with 5 bases between. CDR1 SNHLY and CDR2 FYNNEI come from the germline V gene. CDR3 in amino acids: CASSGGSPLHF. The CDR3 DNA sequence: TGTGCCAGCAGTGGGGGCTCACCCCTCCACTTT.

CDR3 amino acids: CATAAEPGGGSNQPQHF. The CDR3 coding sequence is TGTGCCACCGCAGCGGAGCCAGGGGGTGGGAGCAATCAGCCCCAGCATTTT. The V gene is TRBV10-3, the J gene TRBJ1-5; 7 bases match TRBD1. This CDR3 is built from 17 residues. Germline-derived CDR1 and CDR2 are ENHRY and SYGVKD. Losses at the gene ends were 10 bases for V and 1 base for J; bases not matched to a gene: 16.

The chain combines TRBV18 with TRBJ2-1, with TRBD2 matching 10 bases. From germline, CDR1 is KGHSH and CDR2 LQKENI. V was pared by 4 bases and J by 6 bases, with 3 bases of the junction left unmatched. The CDR3 is made up of 14 amino acids. The CDR3 nucleotides read TGTGCCAGCTCACGGACTAGCGGCCCCAATGAGCAGTTCTTC. Translation gives CASSRTSGPNEQFF.

This clone appeared a single time. This chain uses TRBV7-3 with TRBJ2-7, with 7 bases that match TRBD1. This CDR3 is 15 amino acids long. Germline CDR1 SGHTA, CDR2 FQGTGA. The trim removed 1 base at V and 2 bases at J, leaving 5 bases unmatched. The CDR3 DNA follows: TGTGCCAGCAGCTTAAGTCCGGGACAGCCCTACGAGCAGTACTTC. Translated, it gives CASSLSPGQPYEQYF.